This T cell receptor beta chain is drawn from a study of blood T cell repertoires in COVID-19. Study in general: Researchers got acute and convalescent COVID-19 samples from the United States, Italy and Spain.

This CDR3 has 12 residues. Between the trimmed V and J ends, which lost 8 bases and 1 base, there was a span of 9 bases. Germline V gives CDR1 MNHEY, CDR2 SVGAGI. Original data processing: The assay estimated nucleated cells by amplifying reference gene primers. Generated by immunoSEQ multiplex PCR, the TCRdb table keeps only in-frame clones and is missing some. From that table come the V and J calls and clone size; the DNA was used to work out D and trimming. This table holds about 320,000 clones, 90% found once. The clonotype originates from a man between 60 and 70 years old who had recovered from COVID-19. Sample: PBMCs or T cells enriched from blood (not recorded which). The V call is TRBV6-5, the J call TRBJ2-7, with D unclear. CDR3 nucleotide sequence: TGTGCCAGCGTCCCAAATTCCTACGAGCAGTACTTC. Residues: CASVPNSYEQYF.